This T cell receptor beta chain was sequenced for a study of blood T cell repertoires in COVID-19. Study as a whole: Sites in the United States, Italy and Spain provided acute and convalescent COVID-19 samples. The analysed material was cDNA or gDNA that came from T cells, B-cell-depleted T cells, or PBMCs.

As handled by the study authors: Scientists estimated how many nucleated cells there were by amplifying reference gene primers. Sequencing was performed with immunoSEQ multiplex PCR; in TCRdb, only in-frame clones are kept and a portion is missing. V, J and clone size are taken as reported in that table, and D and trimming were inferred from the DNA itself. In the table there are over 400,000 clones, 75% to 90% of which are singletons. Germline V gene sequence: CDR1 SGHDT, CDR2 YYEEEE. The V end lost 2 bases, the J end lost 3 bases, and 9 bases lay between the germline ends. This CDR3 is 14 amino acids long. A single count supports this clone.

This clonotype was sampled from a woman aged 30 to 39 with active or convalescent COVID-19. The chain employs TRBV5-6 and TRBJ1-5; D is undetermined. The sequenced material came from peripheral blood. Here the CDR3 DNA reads TGTGCCAGCAGCTTTAGCCAAATCAATCAGCCCCAGCATTTT. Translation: CASSFSQINQPQHF.